Below are 16 T cell receptor beta chains sequenced from a single sample in a study of blood T cell repertoires in COVID-19. Sequencing used immunoSEQ multiplex PCR; TCRdb keeps in-frame clones, though not all of them. The sample includes a few hundred thousand clones, 84% seen only once; the top ten take about 10%. Material for sequencing was peripheral blood. The receptors derive from a woman of 80 years or more with COVID-19, enrolled during active disease.

The chain recombines TRBV6-5 with TRBJ2-2; unclear D gene. V dropped 9 bases and J dropped 11 bases, with 13 bases sitting between them. Germline CDR1 reads MNHEY; CDR2 reads SVGAGI. The CDR3 length is 11 residues. The CDR3: CASLSSRELFF. The DNA for the CDR3 is TGTGCCAGTCTTTCCTCGAGAGAGCTGTTTTTT.

The chain recombines TRBV28 with TRBJ1-5; the match to TRBD1 covers 9 bases. The V gene's germline CDR1 is MDHEN and CDR2 SYDVKM. Trimming cost V 4 bases and J 5 bases; bases outside gene matches: 6. This CDR3 has 15 amino acids. This CDR3 reads CASSSSGTGHQPQHF. The CDR3, as DNA: TGTGCCAGCAGTTCCTCCGGGACAGGGCATCAGCCCCAGCATTTT.

This clone has just a few counts. The chain combines TRBV19 with TRBJ1-5; a possible D gene is TRBD1 (5 bases). V shed 3 bases and J shed 6 bases, with 21 bases lying between them. Germline CDR1 is LNHDA and CDR2 is SQIVND (reference sequence). The CDR3 sequence is 17 residues long. The CDR3 bases are TGTGCCAGTAGTATTTCCTCGCTGCAGGGATTGATTCAGCCCCAGCATTTT. Protein sequence: CASSISSLQGLIQPQHF.

The chain is built from TRBV5-1 and TRBJ2-1; tentatively, D is TRBD1 (5 bases). This CDR3 has 13 residues. V lost 6 bases to trimming and J lost 6 bases, with 13 bases between them. Germline values: CDR1 SGHRS, CDR2 YFSETQ. The CDR3 here is CASTGSFGNEQFF. In nucleotides, the CDR3 is TGCGCCAGCACAGGGTCCTTCGGCAATGAGCAGTTCTTC.

The V and J genes are TRBV30 and TRBJ1-2, with D perhaps TRBD1 (5 bases). CDR1 is GTSNPN, CDR2 SVGIG, per germline (reference sequence). Trimming cost V 4 bases and J 2 bases, with 11 bases left between them. The CDR3 totals 13 residues. CDR3 protein: CAWIRQPNYGYTF. CDR3 sequence (DNA): TGTGCCTGGATCCGACAGCCAAACTATGGCTACACCTTC.

V and J are TRBV10-3 and TRBJ1-2; TRBD1 is a possible D gene (5 bases). V was trimmed by 10 bases and J by 8 bases, leaving 23 bases between them. The CDR3 has 14 amino acids. Germline V CDR1 and CDR2: ENHRY, SYGVKD. CDR3 nucleotides: TGTGCCACAACGGCGGTGACCGGGGCGGGGGGCTACACCTTC. Amino acid sequence: CATTAVTGAGGYTF.

The V and J genes are TRBV2 and TRBJ2-2; 8 positions match TRBD2. Germline V gives CDR1 SNHLY, CDR2 FYNNEI. V shed 6 bases, J shed 0 bases, and the junction held 6 bases outside the gene matches. The length of the CDR3 is 16 residues. CDR3 sequence (DNA): TGTGCCAGCAGGAGCGGGGGCCACGCGAACACCGGGGAGCTGTTTTTT. Protein sequence: CASRSGGHANTGELFF.

In DNA form, the CDR3 reads TGTGCCAGCAGCTCCTCGGGACACAGCACCGGGGAGCTGTTTTTT. It yields the protein CASSSSGHSTGELFF. The V call is TRBV7-2, the J call TRBJ2-2; a weak D match, TRBD1 (6 bases). The germline gives CDR1 SGHTA, CDR2 FQGNSA. The CDR3 loop spans 15 amino acids. The V and J ends lost 4 bases and 4 bases respectively, with 13 bases between them.

V gene TRBV3-1 (or the pseudogene TRBV3-2) combines with J gene TRBJ1-3; D may be TRBD1 (5 bases). The CDR3 contains 18 residues. V lost 1 base, J lost 0 bases, and 16 bases lay in between. Per the germline V gene, CDR1 is LGHDT and CDR2 is YNNKEL (reference sequence). In nucleotides, the CDR3 is TGTGCCAGCAGCCAAGCACCATCAGGGTTAAGCTCTGGAAACACCATATATTTT. Its translation is CASSQAPSGLSSGNTIYF.

CDR3 nucleotides: TGTGCCAGCAGCTTAGAAGGCGGGGGGGCCACAGATACGCAGTATTTT. This sequence encodes CASSLEGGGATDTQYF. V usage is TRBV11-3 and J usage is TRBJ2-3, with 9 bases that match TRBD2. The CDR3 extends over 16 amino acids. Per germline, CDR1 SGHNT and CDR2 YENEEA. V lost 0 bases, J lost 2 bases, and 3 bases stayed unmatched.

This clone was picked up a small number of times. V and J are TRBV5-1 and TRBJ1-2, with TRBD1 matching over 8 bases. Germline CDR1 SGHRS, CDR2 YFSETQ. This CDR3 comprises 13 residues. The ends lost 4 bases at V and 7 bases at J; junction bases unmatched: 6. The CDR3 here is CASSQDRVRGYTF. The CDR3 DNA reads TGCGCCAGCAGCCAGGACAGGGTTCGTGGCTACACCTTC.

The sample holds a few counts of this clone. The CDR3 spells CASSQASADIGELFF. The CDR3, as DNA: TGCGCCAGCAGCCAAGCGTCGGCAGACATCGGGGAGCTGTTTTTT. The chain uses TRBV4-1 and TRBJ2-2; D is undetermined. V gave up 1 base and J gave up 7 bases, with 13 bases separating them. The CDR3 contains 15 residues. Germline V lookup: CDR1 MGHRA, CDR2 YSYEKL.

This sequence joins TRBV5-1 and TRBJ1-1; a weak D match, TRBD1 (6 bases). V was shortened by 4 bases and J by 8 bases, with 18 bases between the two germline ends. The length of the CDR3 is 14 residues. CDR1 SGHRS and CDR2 YFSETQ come from the germline V gene. CDR3 nucleotide sequence: TGCGCCAGCAGCCGGATGACTAGCGGGACAGAAGCTTTCTTT. This codes for CASSRMTSGTEAFF.

V and J are TRBV28 and TRBJ2-3; TRBD1 agrees at 11 bases. Germline V gene lookup returns CDR1 MDHEN and CDR2 SYDVKM. This CDR3 is 13 amino acids long. J was trimmed by 8 bases and V by 6 bases; bases with no gene match: 4. DNA of the CDR3: TGTGCCAGCAGGGGACAGGGGGTGGGTACGCAGTATTTT. This encodes CASRGQGVGTQYF.

This chain joins TRBV4-3 and TRBJ1-2; TRBD1 matches at 8 bases. V lost 0 bases and J lost 4; bases outside the gene matches: 4. CDR3 size: 15 residues. In germline, CDR1 is LGHNA, CDR2 YSLEER. The CDR3 loop reads CASSQDPGGTYGYTF. The CDR3 nucleotides are TGCGCCAGCAGCCAAGACCCAGGGGGCACCTATGGCTACACCTTC.

The rearrangement joins TRBV30 to TRBJ1-2; TRBD1 might be the D (6 bases). The CDR3 is 15 residues long. Germline values: CDR1 GTSNPN, CDR2 SVGIG (reference sequence). The germline V and J ends were trimmed by 5 bases and 4 bases, with 20 bases remaining between them. The CDR3 sequence: CAWAETLGQSYGYTF. Written as DNA, the CDR3 is TGTGCCTGGGCAGAGACCCTCGGACAGTCCTATGGCTACACCTTC.